This T cell receptor (beta chain) was identified during a study of shared clonotypes between healthy human individuals. In germline, CDR1 is SGHTA, CDR2 FQGNSA. The germline V and J ends were trimmed by 4 bases and 9 bases, with 16 bases remaining between them. There are 14 residues in the CDR3. TCRdb's copy holds only in-frame clones and misses some; the assay was immunoSEQ multiplex PCR. The sample records under 1,900,000 clones, 98% being singletons. The study's findings and limits: Clonotypes which were not shared had lower generation probabilities than clonotypes that all four donors shared.

This clone was seen once. Its antigen is still unknown. The chain carries TRBV7-2 and TRBJ1-5; the D gene is possibly TRBD1 (5 bases). This receptor was obtained from a man younger than 40 in good health. Input material: naive CD4+ T cells sorted from blood. Described subset: CD45RA+ positively selected. CDR3 sequence reads: CASSWDRGPGPQHF. CDR3 bases: TGTGCCAGCAGCTGGGACCGGGGCCCAGGGCCCCAGCATTTT. Full variable domain (missing parts from reference TRBV7-2 and TRBJ1-5): GAGVSQSPSNKVTEKGKDVELRCDPISGHTALYWYRQSLGQGLEFLIYFQGNSAPDKSGLPSDRFSAERTGGSVSTLTIQRTQQEDSAVYLCASSWDRGPGPQHFGDGTRLSIL.